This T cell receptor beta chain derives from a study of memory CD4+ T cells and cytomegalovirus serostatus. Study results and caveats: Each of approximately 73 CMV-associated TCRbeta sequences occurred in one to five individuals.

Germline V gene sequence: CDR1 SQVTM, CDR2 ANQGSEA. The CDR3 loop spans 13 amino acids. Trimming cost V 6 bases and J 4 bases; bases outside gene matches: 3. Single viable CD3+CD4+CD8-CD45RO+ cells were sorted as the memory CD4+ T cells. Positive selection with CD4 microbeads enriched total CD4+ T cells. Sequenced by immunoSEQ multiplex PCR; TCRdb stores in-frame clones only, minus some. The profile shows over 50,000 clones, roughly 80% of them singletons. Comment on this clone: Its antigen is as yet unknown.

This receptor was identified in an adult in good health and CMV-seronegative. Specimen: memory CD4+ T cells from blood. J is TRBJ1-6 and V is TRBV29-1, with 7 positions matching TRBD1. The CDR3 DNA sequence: TGCAGCGTCGCACAGGGGTATAATTCACCCCTCCACTTT. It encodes CSVAQGYNSPLHF.